This T cell receptor (beta chain) stems from a study of shared clonotypes between healthy human individuals. The CDR3 contains 12 residues. Trimming took 1 base from V and 8 from J, leaving 9 bases between them. CDR1 and CDR2 (germline): SGHRS, YFSETQ. There were only Caucasian adults among the donors, and all lived in Nashville, Tennessee. For unsorted samples, genomic DNA was extracted from about 90 million PBMCs. For unsorted PBMC, around 280 ng DNA per replicate equaled tens of thousands of T cell genomes. In the source study's methods: Junction-only sequences without quality scores were provided by ImmunoSEQ, so filtering was different. TCRdb's table, derived via immunoSEQ multiplex PCR, lists solely in-frame clones and lacks some. For V, J and clone size, that table is used; D and trimming come from the DNA. The data show fewer than 650,000 clones, with about 82% seen just once and 13% held by the top ten.

The chain is built from TRBV5-1 and TRBJ1-2; a possible D gene is TRBD1 (6 bases). The sample consisted of PBMCs. The TCR comes from a woman aged 40 to 50 in good health. Some clones in this sample may be carry-over from other donors' samples. The CDR3 nucleotides read TGCGCCAGCAGCTTGAAGGGGGAAGGCTACACCTTC. This codes for CASSLKGEGYTF. Full variable domain (rest looked up from reference TRBV5-1 and TRBJ1-2): KAGVTQTPRYLIKTRGQQVTLSCSPISGHRSVSWYQQTPGQGLQFLFEYFSETQRNKGNFPGRFSGRQFSNSRSEMNVSTLELGDSALYLCASSLKGEGYTFGSGTRLTVV.